The source of this T cell receptor (beta chain) is a study of blood T cell repertoires in COVID-19. Data came from immunoSEQ multiplex PCR; TCRdb stores just in-frame clones and leaves some out. The data show approximately 250,000 clones, 84% seen once. The ends were cut back, 4 bases at V and 3 bases at J, with 12 bases in the middle. Germline V CDR1 and CDR2: KGHSH, LQKENI. The CDR3 covers 14 residues. Material for sequencing was peripheral blood. The TCR was taken from a man aged 55 to 70 with acute or convalescent COVID-19. The J gene is TRBJ1-2, the V gene TRBV18; perhaps TRBD1 as D (6 bases). CDR3 region: CASSLQGLDYGYTF. In DNA form, the CDR3 reads TGTGCCAGCTCACTACAGGGTTTGGACTATGGCTACACCTTC.